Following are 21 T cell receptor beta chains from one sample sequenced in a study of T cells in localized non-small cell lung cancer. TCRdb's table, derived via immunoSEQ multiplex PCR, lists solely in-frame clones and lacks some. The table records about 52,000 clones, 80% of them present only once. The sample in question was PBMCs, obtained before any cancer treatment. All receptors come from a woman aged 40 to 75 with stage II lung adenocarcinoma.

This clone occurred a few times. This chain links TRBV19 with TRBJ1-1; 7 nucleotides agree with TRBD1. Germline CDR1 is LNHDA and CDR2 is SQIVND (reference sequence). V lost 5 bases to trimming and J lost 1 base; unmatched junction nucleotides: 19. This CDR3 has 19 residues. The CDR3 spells CASSSTTRDRKNQNTEAFF. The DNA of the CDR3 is TGTGCCAGTAGTTCTACAACCCGGGACAGAAAGAACCAGAACACTGAAGCTTTCTTT.

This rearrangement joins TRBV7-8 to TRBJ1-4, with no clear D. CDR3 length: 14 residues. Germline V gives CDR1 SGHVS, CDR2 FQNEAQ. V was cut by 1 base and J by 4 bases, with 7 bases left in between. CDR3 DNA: TGTGCCAGCAGCTTAGGCCAGCTTAATGAAAAACTGTTTTTT. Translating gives CASSLGQLNEKLFF.

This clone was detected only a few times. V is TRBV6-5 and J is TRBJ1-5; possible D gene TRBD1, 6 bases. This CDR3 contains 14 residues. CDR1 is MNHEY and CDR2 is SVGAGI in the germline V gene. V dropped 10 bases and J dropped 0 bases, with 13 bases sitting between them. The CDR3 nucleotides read TGTGCCACGGACAGCTACAATAGCAATCAGCCCCAGCATTTT. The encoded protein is CATDSYNSNQPQHF.

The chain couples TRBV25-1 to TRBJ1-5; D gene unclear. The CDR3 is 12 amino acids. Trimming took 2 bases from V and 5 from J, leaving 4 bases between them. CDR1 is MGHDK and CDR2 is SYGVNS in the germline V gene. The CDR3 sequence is CASSERDQPQHF. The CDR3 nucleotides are TGTGCCAGCAGTGAACGTGATCAGCCCCAGCATTTT.

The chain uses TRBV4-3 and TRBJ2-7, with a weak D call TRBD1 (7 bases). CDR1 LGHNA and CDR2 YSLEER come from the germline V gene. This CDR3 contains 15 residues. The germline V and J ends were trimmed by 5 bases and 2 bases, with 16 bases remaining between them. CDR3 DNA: TGCGCCAGCAGCGGAGGGGACAGCGTTACCTACGAGCAGTACTTC. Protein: CASSGGDSVTYEQYF.

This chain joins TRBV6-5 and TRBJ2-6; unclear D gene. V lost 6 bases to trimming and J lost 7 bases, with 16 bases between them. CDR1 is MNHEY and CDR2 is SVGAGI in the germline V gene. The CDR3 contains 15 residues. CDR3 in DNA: TGTGCCAGCAGATTCCCGGGTGCTAGAGCCAACGTCCTGACTTTC. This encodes CASRFPGARANVLTF.

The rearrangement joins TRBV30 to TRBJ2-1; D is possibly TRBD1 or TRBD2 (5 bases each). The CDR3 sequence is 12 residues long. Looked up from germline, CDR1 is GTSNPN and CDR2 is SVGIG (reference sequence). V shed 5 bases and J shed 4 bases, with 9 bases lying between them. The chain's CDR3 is CAWRGVYNEQFF. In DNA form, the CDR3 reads TGTGCCTGGCGGGGCGTATACAATGAGCAGTTCTTC.

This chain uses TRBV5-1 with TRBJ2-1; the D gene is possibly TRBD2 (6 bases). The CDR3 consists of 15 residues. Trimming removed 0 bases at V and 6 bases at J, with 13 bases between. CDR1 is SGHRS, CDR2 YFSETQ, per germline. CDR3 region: CASSLERVSTNEQFF. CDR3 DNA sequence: TGCGCCAGCAGCTTGGAGCGGGTGTCGACCAATGAGCAGTTCTTC.

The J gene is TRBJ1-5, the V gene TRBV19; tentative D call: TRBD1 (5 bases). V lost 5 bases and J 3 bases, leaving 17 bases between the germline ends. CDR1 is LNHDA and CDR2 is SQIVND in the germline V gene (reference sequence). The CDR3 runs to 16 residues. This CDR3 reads CASSLRGTSDNQPQHF. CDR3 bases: TGTGCCAGTAGTCTGAGAGGGACGTCGGACAATCAGCCCCAGCATTTT.

The CDR3 bases are TGCGCCAGCAGCTTGTATGGACAGAACACCGGGGAGCTGTTTTTT. Its translation: CASSLYGQNTGELFF. The J gene is TRBJ2-2, the V gene TRBV5-1; a possible D gene is TRBD1 (5 bases). Trimming pared 1 base from V and 1 base from J, leaving 8 bases between. The CDR3 has 15 residues. CDR1 is SGHRS and CDR2 is YFSETQ in the germline V gene.

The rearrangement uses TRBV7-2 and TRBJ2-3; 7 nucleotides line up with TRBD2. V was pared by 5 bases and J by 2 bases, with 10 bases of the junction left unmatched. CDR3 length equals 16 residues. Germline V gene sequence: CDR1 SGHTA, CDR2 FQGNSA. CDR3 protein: CASSPGLLAVTDTQYF. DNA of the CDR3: TGTGCCAGCAGCCCCGGCCTGCTAGCGGTCACAGATACGCAGTATTTT.

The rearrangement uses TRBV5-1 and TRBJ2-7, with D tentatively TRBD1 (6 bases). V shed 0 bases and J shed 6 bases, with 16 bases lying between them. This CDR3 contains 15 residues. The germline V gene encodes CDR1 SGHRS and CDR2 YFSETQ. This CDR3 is CASSLDRTAFSEQYF. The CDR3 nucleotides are TGCGCCAGCAGCTTGGACAGGACAGCTTTTTCCGAGCAGTACTTC. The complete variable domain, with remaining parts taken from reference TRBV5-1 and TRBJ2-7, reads KAGVTQTPRYLIKTRGQQVTLSCSPISGHRSVSWYQQTPGQGLQFLFEYFSETQRNKGNFPGRFSGRQFSNSRSEMNVSTLELGDSALYLCASSLDRTAFSEQYFGPGTRLTVT.

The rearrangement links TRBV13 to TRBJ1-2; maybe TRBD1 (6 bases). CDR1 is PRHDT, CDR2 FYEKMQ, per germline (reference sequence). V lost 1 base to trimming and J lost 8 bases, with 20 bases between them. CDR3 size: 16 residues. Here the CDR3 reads CASSLDRDASLSGYTF. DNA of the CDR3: TGTGCCAGCAGCTTAGACAGGGACGCTTCCCTAAGCGGCTACACCTTC.

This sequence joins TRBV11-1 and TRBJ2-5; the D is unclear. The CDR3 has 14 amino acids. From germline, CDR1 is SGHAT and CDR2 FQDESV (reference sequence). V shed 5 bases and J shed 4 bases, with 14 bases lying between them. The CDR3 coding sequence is TGTGCCAGCAGCCCAAAGGGCCAACCAGAGACCCAGTACTTC. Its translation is CASSPKGQPETQYF.

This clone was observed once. CDR3 sequence: CASSSGLTGQSNEKLFF. The CDR3 DNA reads as TGCGCCAGCAGCTCGGGCCTTACCGGGCAGTCTAATGAAAAACTGTTTTTT. The chain has TRBV5-1 and TRBJ1-4, with D unresolved. This CDR3 is 17 amino acids long. V was trimmed by 3 bases and J by 3 bases, leaving 18 bases between them. Germline CDR1 and CDR2: SGHRS and YFSETQ. Full variable domain (rest looked up from reference TRBV5-1 and TRBJ1-4): KAGVTQTPRYLIKTRGQQVTLSCSPISGHRSVSWYQQTPGQGLQFLFEYFSETQRNKGNFPGRFSGRQFSNSRSEMNVSTLELGDSALYLCASSSGLTGQSNEKLFFGSGTQLSVL.

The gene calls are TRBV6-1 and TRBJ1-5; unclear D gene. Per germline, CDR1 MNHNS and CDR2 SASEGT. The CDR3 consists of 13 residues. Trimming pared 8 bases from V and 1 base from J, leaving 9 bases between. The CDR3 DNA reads TGTGCCAGCGGAGCCGGGAGCAATCAGCCCCAGCATTTT. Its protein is CASGAGSNQPQHF.

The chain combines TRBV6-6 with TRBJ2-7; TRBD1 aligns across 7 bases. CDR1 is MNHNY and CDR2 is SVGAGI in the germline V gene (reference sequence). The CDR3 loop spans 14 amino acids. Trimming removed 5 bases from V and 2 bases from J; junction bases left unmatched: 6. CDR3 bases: TGTGCCAGCAGTCCCAGGGGGACAACCTACGAGCAGTACTTC. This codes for CASSPRGTTYEQYF.

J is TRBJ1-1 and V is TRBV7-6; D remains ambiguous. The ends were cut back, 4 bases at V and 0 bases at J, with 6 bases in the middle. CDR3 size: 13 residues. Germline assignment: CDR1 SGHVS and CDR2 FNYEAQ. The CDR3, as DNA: TGTGCCAGCAGCTCGCAAATGAACACTGAAGCTTTCTTT. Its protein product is CASSSQMNTEAFF.

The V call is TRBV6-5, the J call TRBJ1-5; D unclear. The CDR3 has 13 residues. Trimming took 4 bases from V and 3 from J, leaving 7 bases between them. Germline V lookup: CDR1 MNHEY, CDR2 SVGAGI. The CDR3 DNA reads TGTGCCAGCAGTTCCATATTCAATCAGCCCCAGCATTTT. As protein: CASSSIFNQPQHF.

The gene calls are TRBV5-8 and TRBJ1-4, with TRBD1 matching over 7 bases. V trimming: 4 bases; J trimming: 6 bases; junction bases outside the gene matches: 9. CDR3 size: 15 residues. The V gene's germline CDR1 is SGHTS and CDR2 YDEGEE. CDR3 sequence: CASSSGQAMHEKLFF. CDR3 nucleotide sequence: TGTGCCAGCAGCAGCGGACAGGCCATGCATGAAAAACTGTTTTTT.

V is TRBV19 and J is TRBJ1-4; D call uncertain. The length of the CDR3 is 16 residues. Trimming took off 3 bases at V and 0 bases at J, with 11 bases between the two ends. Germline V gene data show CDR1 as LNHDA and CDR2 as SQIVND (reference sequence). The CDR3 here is CASSMGSTTTNEKLFF. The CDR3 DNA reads TGTGCCAGTAGTATGGGATCAACGACAACTAATGAAAAACTGTTTTTT.